This T cell receptor (beta chain) was sequenced for a study of blood T cell repertoires in COVID-19. Overall study: Some COVID-19 samples were acute and others convalescent; all came from the United States, Italy and Spain.

The table came from immunoSEQ multiplex PCR; TCRdb's copy has only in-frame clones and leaves some out. The sample contains fewer than 300,000 clones, around 88% of which appear only once. This clonotype originated in a man aged 80 or over with acute or convalescent COVID-19. The specimen sequenced was peripheral blood.

The CDR3 DNA sequence: TGTGCCAGCAGCCCGCGGGCAGGGGGAGATACGCAGTATTTT. Translation gives CASSPRAGGDTQYF. The gene calls are TRBV5-6 and TRBJ2-3, with 7 nucleotides matching TRBD1. Germline V gives CDR1 SGHDT, CDR2 YYEEEE. This CDR3 is built from 14 residues. V trimming: 4 bases; J trimming: 5 bases; junction bases outside the gene matches: 7.